The 30 T cell receptor beta chains given below trace back to one sample, sequenced in a study of T-cell reconstitution after alpha-beta-depleted transplantation in children. Preparation of the TCRbeta library used unique molecular identifiers. MiXCR, applied by TCRdb to the PCR reads, yields one record per CDR3 protein. The sample lists 350,000 to 400,000 distinct CDR3 sequences, about an eighth seen once, with about 3.9% in the top ten. Sequenced material: PBMCs, taken from the stem cell graft. Receptors originate from a human donor who donated a stem cell graft to a child with Fanconi anemia.

This clonotype was found many times. The chain has TRBV4-2 and TRBJ2-6; no clear D gene. This CDR3 is built from 15 residues. Germline V gene lookup returns CDR1 LGHNA and CDR2 YNFKEQ. The V and J ends lost 0 bases and 4 bases respectively, with 7 bases between them. The CDR3 sequence is CASSQDVTGANVLTF. CDR3 bases: TGTGCCAGCAGCCAAGATGTCACCGGGGCCAACGTCCTGACTTTC.

In this sample, this clonotype turned up many times. V gene TRBV20-1 combines with J gene TRBJ2-1; 12 nucleotides align to TRBD2. With V trimmed by 6 bases and J by 7 bases, 10 bases remained unmatched. CDR1 and CDR2 (germline): DFQATT, SNEGSKA (reference sequence). The CDR3 is 15 residues long. The CDR3 DNA follows: TGCAGTGCGCTAAGACTAGCGGGGGATAGGAATGAGCAGTTCTTC. Translated: CSALRLAGDRNEQFF.

This clonotype was observed many times. This rearrangement joins TRBV7-9 to TRBJ2-3; perhaps TRBD1 as D (6 bases). Germline CDR1 and CDR2: SEHNR and FQNEAQ (reference sequence). Trimming took 3 bases from V and 3 from J, leaving 7 bases between them. This CDR3 spans 13 amino acids. The CDR3, as DNA: TGTGCCAGCAGCTTCCAGGGGACAGATACGCAGTATTTT. It is translated as CASSFQGTDTQYF.

There are a few counts of this clonotype. V gene TRBV5-1 combines with J gene TRBJ1-4; D is undetermined. With 2 bases removed from V and 6 bases from J, the gap between germline ends came to 14 bases. The CDR3 loop spans 15 amino acids. CDR1 is SGHRS, CDR2 YFSETQ, per germline. CDR3 DNA: TGCGCCAGCAGCTTAAACAGTCCGGCGGATGAAAAACTGTTTTTT. Translating gives CASSLNSPADEKLFF.

The genes are TRBV11-2 and TRBJ2-3, with D possibly matching TRBD2 (6 bases). The CDR3 covers 16 residues. The germline CDR1 and CDR2 sequences are SGHAT and FQNNGV. Trimming pared 0 bases from V and 2 bases from J, leaving 12 bases between. CDR3 nucleotide sequence: TGTGCCAGCAGCTTAGATCCCGGCGGGGCCACAGATACGCAGTATTTT. Translated: CASSLDPGGATDTQYF.

Many counts were recorded for this clonotype. The genes are TRBV15 and TRBJ2-3, with 8 positions matching TRBD1. V lost 0 bases to trimming and J lost 1 base; unmatched junction nucleotides: 21. The CDR3 sequence is 22 residues long. From germline, CDR1 is LNHNV and CDR2 YYDKDF (reference sequence). The CDR3 DNA sequence: TGTGCCACCAGCAGAGACTTCCTTCCCGGGACAGGTAGTGTAAGAGGCACAGATACGCAGTATTTT. Protein sequence: CATSRDFLPGTGSVRGTDTQYF.

The genes are TRBV4-3 and TRBJ1-6; 7 positions agree with TRBD1. Germline CDR1 LGHNA, CDR2 YSLEER. The V gene end was trimmed by 1 base and the J gene end by 8 bases; junction bases not matched to a gene: 11. The CDR3 extends over 17 amino acids. Here the CDR3 reads CASSQAFYRDSDSPLHF. DNA of the CDR3: TGCGCCAGCAGCCAAGCCTTTTACCGGGACAGTGATTCACCCCTCCACTTT.

This clonotype was seen a handful of times. The chain is built from TRBV7-9 and TRBJ2-7; D is perhaps TRBD2 (7 bases). There are 15 residues in the CDR3. Trimming cost V 3 bases and J 0 bases, with 12 bases left between them. Germline CDR1 is SEHNR and CDR2 is FQNEAQ (reference sequence). The CDR3, as DNA: TGTGCCAGCAGCTTCGGCGGGGGCAGCTCCTACGAGCAGTACGTC. This sequence encodes CASSFGGGSSYEQYV.

A few counts support this clonotype. One junction end disagrees with the germline gene, perhaps due to a read error. The chain recombines TRBV6-1 with TRBJ1-2, with TRBD1 as a possible D gene (6 bases). CDR3 length equals 13 residues. CDR1 and CDR2 from the germline V gene are MNHNS and SASEGT. CDR3 sequence reads: CASSERDNSGYTF. DNA of the CDR3: TGTGCCAGCAGTGAACGGGACAACTCTGGCTACACCTTC.

The gene calls are TRBV2 and TRBJ2-4, with TRBD1 matching over 10 bases. This CDR3 comprises 14 residues. CDR1 SNHLY and CDR2 FYNNEI come from the germline V gene. V shed 7 bases and J 9 bases; nucleotides not matched to a gene: 9. The CDR3 here is CASTRDRGSIIQYF. The CDR3 DNA reads TGTGCCAGCACCCGGGACAGGGGCTCCATCATTCAGTACTTC.

V and J are TRBV7-2 and TRBJ2-7, with D possibly being TRBD2 (5 bases). The CDR3 spans 14 residues. The V and J ends lost 1 base and 5 bases respectively, with 12 bases between them. Germline V gene lookup returns CDR1 SGHTA and CDR2 FQGNSA. CDR3 loop: CASSLVHGENEQYF. The CDR3 nucleotides are TGTGCCAGCAGCTTAGTGCACGGGGAAAACGAGCAGTACTTC.

The J gene is TRBJ2-3, the V gene TRBV6-1; the match to TRBD1 covers 8 bases. The CDR3 covers 14 residues. Germline V lookup: CDR1 MNHNS, CDR2 SASEGT. V lost 6 bases and J lost 4; bases outside the gene matches: 6. Here the CDR3 DNA reads TGTGCCAGCAGGGGGGACAGGAGGGCAGATACGCAGTATTTT. It yields the protein CASRGDRRADTQYF.

This clonotype was recorded many times. The V and J genes are TRBV5-5 and TRBJ1-5; no definite D call. CDR3 length: 13 residues. CDR1 is SGHKS, CDR2 YYEKEE, per germline (reference sequence). Trimming left V 4 bases short and J 7 bases short, with 12 bases between. The CDR3 is CASSMGPGQPQHF. CDR3 nucleotide sequence: TGTGCCAGCAGCATGGGCCCCGGCCAGCCCCAGCATTTT.

In this sample, this clonotype turned up many times. This chain uses TRBV7-3 with TRBJ1-1; 7 nucleotides align to TRBD1. V gave up 5 bases and J gave up 1 base; unmatched junction bases: 13. This CDR3 is 17 amino acids long. Germline V gene lookup returns CDR1 SGHTA and CDR2 FQGTGA. The CDR3 spells CASSPSPGGAQNTEAFF. The DNA for the CDR3 is TGTGCCAGCAGCCCCTCGCCAGGGGGAGCCCAGAACACTGAAGCTTTCTTT.

The V call is TRBV20-1, the J call TRBJ1-1, with no clear D. Per the germline V gene, CDR1 is DFQATT and CDR2 is SNEGSKA (reference sequence). Deletions cut 5 bases from V and 0 bases from J, with 13 bases between. This CDR3 is 14 amino acids long. The CDR3 DNA follows: TGCAGTGCTGTCCCTACTACAATGAACACTGAAGCTTTCTTT. It is translated as CSAVPTTMNTEAFF.

The chain couples TRBV7-2 to TRBJ2-1; 8 nucleotides line up with TRBD2. CDR3 length: 14 residues. The V gene end was trimmed by 5 bases and the J gene end by 5 bases; junction bases not matched to a gene: 5. The V gene's germline CDR1 is SGHTA and CDR2 FQGNSA. CDR3 amino acids: CASSPGGRDNEQFF. CDR3 nucleotide sequence: TGTGCCAGCAGCCCGGGGGGGCGAGACAATGAGCAGTTCTTC.

This clonotype was recorded at least ten times. The J gene is TRBJ1-6, the V gene TRBV4-3; 9 positions agree with TRBD1. CDR3 length: 15 residues. CDR1 and CDR2 (germline): LGHNA, YSLEER. J was trimmed by 8 bases and V by 2 bases; bases with no gene match: 4. CDR3 loop: CASSQLGQGDSPLHF. CDR3 sequence (DNA): TGCGCCAGCAGCCAATTGGGACAGGGTGATTCACCCCTCCACTTT.

V usage is TRBV3-1 and J usage is TRBJ1-1; D ambiguous. The V gene lost 7 bases and the J gene lost 0 bases, with 12 bases spanning the gap. The CDR3 is 14 residues long. Germline V lookup: CDR1 LGHDT, CDR2 YNNKEL (reference sequence). The CDR3 DNA sequence: TGTGCCAGCACCCCGAAGGGAATGAACACTGAAGCTTTCTTT. This codes for CASTPKGMNTEAFF. Full variable domain (missing parts from reference TRBV3-1 and TRBJ1-1): DTAVSQTPKYLVTQMGNDKSIKCEQNLGHDTMYWYKQDSKKFLKIMFSYNNKELIINETVPNRFSPKSPDKAHLNLHINSLELGDSAVYFCASTPKGMNTEAFFGQGTRLTVV.

J is TRBJ2-1 and V is TRBV4-2; 7 nucleotides match TRBD2. J lost 0 bases, V lost 3 bases, and 17 bases had no gene match. The CDR3 contains 20 residues. Germline-derived CDR1 and CDR2 are LGHNA and YNFKEQ. CDR3 in DNA: TGTGCCAGCAGCCACCCCTGGGACGCGGGGGTCTCAAGCTCCTACAATGAGCAGTTCTTC. Its translation is CASSHPWDAGVSSSYNEQFF.

This clonotype was observed a few times. The genes are TRBV27 and TRBJ1-5; no firm D call. Germline CDR1 reads MNHEY; CDR2 reads SMNVEV (reference sequence). Trimming took 4 bases from V and 2 from J, leaving 9 bases between them. The CDR3 spans 14 residues. The CDR3 loop reads CASSYKDGNQPQHF. The DNA for the CDR3 is TGTGCCAGCAGTTATAAGGACGGCAATCAGCCCCAGCATTTT.

This rearrangement joins TRBV12-3 or TRBV12-4 to TRBJ2-2, with D perhaps matching TRBD1 (5 bases). The CDR3 is 15 residues long. Trimming left V 2 bases short and J 8 bases short, with 15 bases between. CDR3 in amino acids: CASSLLLGDWGELFF. The CDR3 DNA sequence: TGTGCCAGCAGTTTACTTTTAGGGGATTGGGGGGAGCTGTTTTTT.

This clonotype was picked up many times. In DNA, the CDR3 is TGTGCCAGCAGTGCTAGTGAGCGGGGGACCCAGTACTTC. It is translated as CASSASERGTQYF. The chain couples TRBV2 to TRBJ2-5, with TRBD2 matching 7 bases. The V gene end was trimmed by 4 bases and the J gene end by 7 bases; junction bases not matched to a gene: 6. Germline CDR1 SNHLY, CDR2 FYNNEI. The CDR3 has 13 residues.

The chain carries TRBV18 and TRBJ1-4; D ambiguous. Germline assignment: CDR1 KGHSH and CDR2 LQKENI. There are 12 residues in the CDR3. V gave up 6 bases and J gave up 4 bases, with 6 bases separating them. CDR3 loop: CASSGLNEKLFF. The DNA of the CDR3 is TGTGCCAGCTCGGGCCTTAATGAAAAACTGTTTTTT.

This clonotype has ten or more counts. The chain links TRBV5-1 to TRBJ1-3; 12 nucleotides line up with TRBD1. V lost 4 bases to trimming and J lost 8 bases; unmatched junction nucleotides: 4. Germline V gives CDR1 SGHRS, CDR2 YFSETQ. The CDR3 has 14 amino acids. As DNA, the CDR3 is TGCGCCAGCAGCCCCGGGACAGGGGGCTACACCATATATTTT. As protein: CASSPGTGGYTIYF.

This chain connects TRBV29-1 to TRBJ2-7, with 10 bases matching TRBD1. V trimming: 8 bases; J trimming: 5 bases; junction bases outside the gene matches: 6. Germline CDR1 SQVTM, CDR2 ANQGSEA. The CDR3 has 12 residues. CDR3 in amino acids: CSYRDRGDEQYF. DNA of the CDR3: TGCAGCTACCGGGACAGGGGCGACGAGCAGTACTTC.

The sample holds a few counts of this clonotype. The CDR3 DNA reads TGTGCCAGCAGTCAACCGACAGGTAGCAATCAGCCCCAGCATTTT. This encodes CASSQPTGSNQPQHF. This chain links TRBV6-2 or TRBV6-3 with TRBJ1-5, with D tentatively TRBD1 (6 bases). CDR1 and CDR2 from the germline V gene are MNHEY and SVGEGT. The CDR3 has 15 amino acids. V lost 5 bases and J lost 0, with 11 bases in between.

In its sample, this clonotype was seen many times. The chain combines TRBV5-1 with TRBJ1-1; 8 nucleotides align to TRBD1. This CDR3 is built from 14 residues. With V trimmed by 5 bases and J by 4 bases, 7 bases remained unmatched. The V gene's germline CDR1 is SGHRS and CDR2 YFSETQ. CDR3 in amino acids: CASRPTTGGTEAFF. The CDR3 DNA reads as TGCGCCAGCAGACCCACTACAGGGGGCACTGAAGCTTTCTTT.

This sequence joins TRBV10-1 and TRBJ2-1, with a possible D match to TRBD2 (6 bases). Trimming removed 3 bases at V and 4 bases at J, with 10 bases between. Germline values: CDR1 WNHNN, CDR2 SYGVQD (reference sequence). The CDR3 has 14 residues. The CDR3 sequence is CASSDLAAYNEQFF. CDR3 sequence (DNA): TGCGCCAGCAGTGATTTAGCGGCATACAATGAGCAGTTCTTC.

This clonotype was recorded a few times. This rearrangement joins TRBV19 to TRBJ2-1; D not resolved. Germline-derived CDR1 and CDR2 are LNHDA and SQIVND (reference sequence). Trimming removed 5 bases at V and 0 bases at J, with 17 bases between. This CDR3 is 17 amino acids long. CDR3 amino acids: CASSSKVGRGSYNEQFF. The CDR3 bases are TGTGCCAGTAGTTCGAAAGTAGGTCGTGGCTCCTACAATGAGCAGTTCTTC.

This clonotype was seen many times. The chain uses TRBV15 and TRBJ1-5; no firm D call. The V and J ends lost 0 bases and 7 bases respectively, with 4 bases between them. The CDR3 has 12 residues. Germline V gives CDR1 LNHNV, CDR2 YYDKDF (reference sequence). DNA of the CDR3: TGTGCCACCAGCAGAGATTACCAGCCCCAGCATTTT. This encodes CATSRDYQPQHF.